The 5 T cell receptor beta chains listed next were all sequenced from one sample in a study of T cell responses to AZD1222 COVID-19 vaccine (dated by TCRdb to 2020 to 2023). The time point label of this sample denotes: about 28 days (+/-7) after the second vaccine dose. Receptor amplification or capture employed the immunoSEQ multiplex PCR assay. TCRdb mirrors the immuneACCESS table, restricted to in-frame sequences. Some clones are absent from its copies; in checked studies, under half trace to an unresolved V gene, and the reason for the others is unknown. The sample contains under 95,000 clones, roughly 90% of them found a single time. The top ten hold around 1.4% of the sample. The sequencing used peripheral blood, collected 28 days after the second AZD1222 dose. The receptors originated from an adult who received the AZD1222 COVID-19 vaccine.

The chain couples TRBV4-1 to TRBJ1-6, with D possibly TRBD1 on 6 matching bases. V lost 6 bases and J 6 bases, leaving 9 bases between the germline ends. The CDR3 totals 13 residues. Germline V gene sequence: CDR1 MGHRA, CDR2 YSYEKL. The CDR3, as DNA: TGCGCCAGCAGGGTACAGGGTAATTCACCCCTCCACTTT. This translates into CASRVQGNSPLHF.

V gene TRBV27 combines with J gene TRBJ2-4; D remains ambiguous. Per the germline V gene, CDR1 is MNHEY and CDR2 is SMNVEV (reference sequence). Trimming left V 3 bases short and J 7 bases short, with 10 bases between. The length of the CDR3 is 13 residues. CDR3 loop: CASSFGPSNIQYF. The CDR3 coding sequence is TGTGCCAGCAGTTTCGGCCCATCCAACATTCAGTACTTC.

J is TRBJ2-2 and V is TRBV18; D ambiguous. The CDR3 is 15 amino acids. CDR1 is KGHSH and CDR2 is LQKENI in the germline V gene. Trimming left V 1 base short and J 4 bases short, with 10 bases between. DNA of the CDR3: TGTGCCAGCTCACCACTAGAGGAGAGCACCGGGGAGCTGTTTTTT. This codes for CASSPLEESTGELFF.

The rearrangement links TRBV6-5 to TRBJ1-2; 7 positions agree with TRBD1. J gave up 8 bases and V 6 bases, and 9 bases lay outside the gene matches. The length of the CDR3 is 13 residues. From germline, CDR1 is MNHEY and CDR2 SVGAGI. CDR3 residues: CASRRQGVGGYTF. The DNA for the CDR3 is TGTGCCAGCAGACGACAGGGTGTCGGGGGCTACACCTTC.

CDR3 protein: CASSFGQTPEAFF. CDR3 DNA: TGTGCCAGCAGCTTTGGCCAAACGCCTGAAGCTTTCTTT. V is TRBV7-2 and J is TRBJ1-1, with D unresolved. The CDR3 is 13 amino acids. Germline loops: CDR1 SGHTA, CDR2 FQGNSA. Trimming cost V 3 bases and J 6 bases, with 11 bases left between them.